Detailed here is one TCR beta chain. Time point given: cycle 4 day 1 (C4D1), after 6 weeks of nivolumab. Relapse after autologous stem cell transplantation occurred in every patient, and brentuximab vedotin exposure varied. These data belong to a study of PD-1 blockade in classical Hodgkin lymphoma. In germline, CDR1 is SGDLS, CDR2 YYNGEE. The CDR3 contains 15 residues. V trimming: 1 base; J trimming: 6 bases; junction bases outside the gene matches: 2. The repertoire was sequenced with immunoSEQ multiplex PCR; TCRdb's copy has only in-frame clones and lacks some. This table holds over 80,000 clones, roughly 78% found once.

V is TRBV9 and J is TRBJ1-6; TRBD1 aligns across 9 bases. This sample comprised peripheral blood mononuclear cells (PBMCs), obtained before the fourth cycle of nivolumab. The sequence was collected from a human donor with classical Hodgkin lymphoma. For the CDR3, the DNA is TGTGCCAGCAGCGTACAGGGACAGGGTAATTCACCCCTCCACTTT. It codes for CASSVQGQGNSPLHF.